Each of the 18 T cell receptor beta chains below was sequenced from the same sample in a study of control samples from healthy donors and cancer patients (dated by TCRdb to 2020 to 2022). The library was generated by the immunoSEQ multiplex PCR assay. TCRdb stores this immuneACCESS table with in-frame sequences only. Part of the clones is absent; in the studies checked, under half of the shortfall reflects unresolved V genes, and no reason is known for the rest. The sample includes 90,000 to 120,000 clones, with about 80% observed a single time. The ten largest account for 6.5% of the sample. The source material was blood. These receptors came from a man younger than 35 in good health.

CDR3 amino acids: CSVGPERDDDKGYGYTF. CDR3 nucleotide sequence: TGCAGCGTTGGACCTGAAAGAGACGACGACAAGGGCTATGGCTACACCTTC. V and J are TRBV29-1 and TRBJ1-2; D remains ambiguous. Germline V CDR1 and CDR2: SQVTM, ANQGSEA. There are 17 residues in the CDR3. Between the trimmed V and J ends, which lost 4 bases and 4 bases, there was a span of 25 bases.

The genes are TRBV6-6 and TRBJ2-3; D may be TRBD2 (6 bases). CDR1 is MNHNY and CDR2 is SVGAGI in the germline V gene (reference sequence). Trimming removed 11 bases from V and 2 bases from J, with 14 bases in between. This CDR3 is 13 amino acids long. The CDR3 nucleotides are TGTGCCTCGGGGGTACTAGACACAGATACGCAGTATTTT. Protein: CASGVLDTDTQYF.

The chain couples TRBV3-1 (or the pseudogene TRBV3-2) to TRBJ2-1; 7 bases are a match to TRBD2. The length of the CDR3 is 15 residues. With V trimmed by 0 bases and J by 7 bases, 6 bases remained unmatched. Germline loops: CDR1 LGHDT, CDR2 YNNKEL (reference sequence). CDR3 sequence reads: CASSQEYGAGNEQFF. The DNA for the CDR3 is TGTGCCAGCAGCCAAGAGTACGGAGCGGGGAATGAGCAGTTCTTC.

The chain links TRBV29-1 to TRBJ2-3; no definite D call. Germline CDR1 and CDR2: SQVTM and ANQGSEA. CDR3 length: 11 amino acids. The V end lost 4 bases, the J end lost 7 bases, and 9 bases lay between the germline ends. CDR3 amino acids: CSVGGSNTQYF. CDR3 bases: TGCAGCGTTGGGGGATCCAATACGCAGTATTTT.

The rearrangement uses TRBV6-5 and TRBJ1-2; 7 bases are shared with TRBD1. The CDR3 runs 13 residues. Germline assignment: CDR1 MNHEY and CDR2 SVGAGI. Trimming at V came to 5 bases and at J to 6 bases, leaving 6 bases not matched to a gene. This CDR3 reads CASSKRQGHGYTF. The DNA of the CDR3 is TGTGCCAGCAGTAAAAGACAGGGCCATGGCTACACCTTC.

The chain employs TRBV6-2 or TRBV6-3 and TRBJ1-2; TRBD1 matches 7 bases. The CDR3 length is 15 residues. Looked up from germline, CDR1 is MNHEY and CDR2 is SVGEGT. Losses at the gene ends were 5 bases for V and 2 bases for J; bases not matched to a gene: 8. The DNA of the CDR3 is TGTGCCAGCAGTCGGTTGGGACAGAAGAACTATGGCTACACCTTC. Protein sequence: CASSRLGQKNYGYTF.

As regards this clone: Germline is not matched at one junction end, which may reflect a read error. This rearrangement joins TRBV7-7 to TRBJ2-1, with a possible D match to TRBD1 (6 bases). The CDR3 contains 13 residues. CDR1 and CDR2 from the germline V gene are SSHAT and FNYEAQ (reference sequence). This CDR3 is CASSSGQLNEQFF. The CDR3 DNA reads TGTGCTAGCAGCTCCGGACAGCTTAATGAGCAGTTCTTC. The full variable domain, in which reference TRBV7-7 and TRBJ2-1 provide the parts outside the CDR3, is GAGVSQSPRYKVTKRGQDVTLRCDPISSHATLYWYQQALGQGPEFLTYFNYEAQPDKSGLPSDRFSAERPEGSISTLTIQRTEQRDSAMYRCASSSGQLNEQFFGPGTRLTVL.

This clone was seen once. The J gene is TRBJ1-5, the V gene TRBV28; TRBD1 matches at 12 bases. The length of the CDR3 is 16 residues. The V and J ends lost 0 bases and 6 bases, in that order; junction bases with no gene match: 3. Germline V gene lookup returns CDR1 MDHEN and CDR2 SYDVKM. The CDR3, as DNA: TGTGCCAGCAGTTTATGGGGACAGGGGGCGAGTCAGCCCCAGCATTTT. Its translation is CASSLWGQGASQPQHF.

The J gene is TRBJ2-5, the V gene TRBV24-1; D unclear. Germline V lookup: CDR1 KGHDR, CDR2 SFDVKD. The CDR3 length is 13 residues. The germline V and J ends were trimmed by 9 bases and 5 bases, with 15 bases remaining between them. CDR3 in amino acids: CATESPLEETQYF. The CDR3 DNA follows: TGTGCCACCGAGAGCCCCCTGGAGGAGACCCAGTACTTC.

This clone was recorded a few times. V and J are TRBV6-5 and TRBJ1-6; 7 positions match TRBD1. With V trimmed by 7 bases and J by 5 bases, 5 bases remained unmatched. CDR3 length equals 14 residues. The germline CDR1 and CDR2 sequences are MNHEY and SVGAGI. CDR3 coding DNA: TGTGCCAGCATGTCGGGACAGCATAATTCACCCCTCCACTTT. Amino acid sequence: CASMSGQHNSPLHF.

The CDR3 coding sequence is TGCGCCAGCAGCCAAGAAGGGGACAGGGTTTTTTATCAGCCCCAGCATTTT. The encoded protein is CASSQEGDRVFYQPQHF. The chain uses TRBV4-1 and TRBJ1-5; TRBD1 matches 9 bases. The junction had 8 bases not matched to a gene; V was cut back by 0 bases and J by 5 bases. Germline CDR1 reads MGHRA; CDR2 reads YSYEKL. The CDR3 totals 17 residues.

V is TRBV7-9 and J is TRBJ1-1, with D unresolved. V was shortened by 2 bases and J by 1 base, with 5 bases between the two germline ends. Germline V gene data show CDR1 as SEHNR and CDR2 as FQNEAQ (reference sequence). The CDR3 totals 13 residues. The CDR3 here is CASSLQQNTEAFF. The CDR3 coding sequence is TGTGCCAGCAGCTTACAACAGAACACTGAAGCTTTCTTT. Full variable domain (missing parts from reference TRBV7-9 and TRBJ1-1): DTGVSQNPRHKITKRGQNVTFRCDPISEHNRLYWYRQTLGQGPEFLTYFQNEAQLEKSRLLSDRFSAERPKGSFSTLEIQRTEQGDSAMYLCASSLQQNTEAFFGQGTRLTVV.

The CDR3 is CASSAADTEAFF. The CDR3 DNA follows: TGTGCCAGCAGTGCGGCAGACACTGAAGCTTTCTTT. V and J are TRBV25-1 and TRBJ1-1; no clear D. The CDR3 is 12 amino acids. Germline V lookup: CDR1 MGHDK, CDR2 SYGVNS. Trimming cost V 4 bases and J 3 bases, with 6 bases left between them.

This chain links TRBV27 with TRBJ2-2; 12 nucleotides match TRBD2. Looked up from germline, CDR1 is MNHEY and CDR2 is SMNVEV (reference sequence). This CDR3 has 17 residues. Trimming took 6 bases from V and 0 from J; bases not matched to a gene: 5. CDR3 region: CASRLAGGSSNTGELFF. DNA of the CDR3: TGTGCCAGCAGACTAGCGGGGGGATCCTCGAACACCGGGGAGCTGTTTTTT.

The chain combines TRBV18 with TRBJ1-1; 7 nucleotides agree with TRBD1. V lost 5 bases, J lost 0 bases, and 6 bases stayed unmatched. This CDR3 is 15 amino acids long. Germline CDR1 reads KGHSH; CDR2 reads LQKENI. CDR3 amino acids: CASSSTGVVNTEAFF. The CDR3 DNA reads TGTGCCAGCTCATCAACAGGGGTCGTGAACACTGAAGCTTTCTTT.

This chain uses TRBV4-1 with TRBJ1-4, with D unclear. The CDR3 length is 16 residues. Trimming removed 0 bases at V and 2 bases at J, with 10 bases between. In germline, CDR1 is MGHRA, CDR2 YSYEKL. DNA of the CDR3: TGCGCCAGCAGCCAAGATAAGATCAGCACTAATGAAAAACTGTTTTTT. Translation gives CASSQDKISTNEKLFF.

The V call is TRBV28, the J call TRBJ2-2, with a weak D call TRBD1 (6 bases). Trimming took 0 bases from V and 5 from J, leaving 13 bases between them. CDR3 length: 16 amino acids. Germline V gives CDR1 MDHEN, CDR2 SYDVKM. The CDR3: CASSLWRQGSTGELFF. The CDR3 nucleotides are TGTGCCAGCAGTTTATGGAGGCAGGGGAGTACCGGGGAGCTGTTTTTT.

This clone came up a few times. J is TRBJ1-1 and V is TRBV6-5; D gene ambiguous. The CDR3 totals 12 residues. The germline V and J ends were trimmed by 6 bases and 0 bases, with 5 bases remaining between them. Germline CDR1 is MNHEY and CDR2 is SVGAGI. CDR3 region: CASSTMNTEAFF. In nucleotides, the CDR3 is TGTGCCAGCAGCACTATGAACACTGAAGCTTTCTTT.